This T cell receptor beta chain came from a study of CD8 T cells in Susac syndrome. Healthy donors acted as controls, with matching for age and sex. RNA in amounts of about 0.5 to 1 ug was reverse transcribed with random hexamers. TCRdb fed the immunoSEQ multiplex PCR reads into MiXCR, producing one record per CDR3 protein. The table lists about 70,000 distinct CDR3 sequences, 95% of them singletons. V shed 2 bases, J shed 0 bases, and the junction held 1 base outside the gene matches. Germline V gene data show CDR1 as KGHDR and CDR2 as SFDVKD. The CDR3 consists of 16 residues. This sequence joins TRBV24-1 and TRBJ2-5; 11 positions match TRBD2. The clonotype was recovered from a human donor in good health. The sequencing input was CD8+ T cells from PBMCs. Here the CDR3 DNA reads TGTGCCACCAGTGATTCTAGCGGGGGGTACCAAGAGACCCAGTACTTC. It specifies CATSDSSGGYQETQYF.